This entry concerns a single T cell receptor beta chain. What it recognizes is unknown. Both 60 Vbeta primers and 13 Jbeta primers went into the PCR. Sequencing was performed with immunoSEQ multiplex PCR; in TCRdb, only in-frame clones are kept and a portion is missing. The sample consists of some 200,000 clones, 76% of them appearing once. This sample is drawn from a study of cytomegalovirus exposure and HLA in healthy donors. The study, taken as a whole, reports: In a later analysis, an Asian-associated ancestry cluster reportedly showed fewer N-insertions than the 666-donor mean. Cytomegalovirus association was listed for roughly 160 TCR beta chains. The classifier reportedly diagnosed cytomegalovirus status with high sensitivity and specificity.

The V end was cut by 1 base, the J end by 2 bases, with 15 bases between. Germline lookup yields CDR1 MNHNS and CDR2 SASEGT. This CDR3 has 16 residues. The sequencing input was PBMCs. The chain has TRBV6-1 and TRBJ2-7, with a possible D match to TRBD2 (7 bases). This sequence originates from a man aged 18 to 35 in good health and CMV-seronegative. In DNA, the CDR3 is TGTGCCAGCAGTGAAGTTGGGGGCGGGGGCACCTACGAGCAGTACTTC. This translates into CASSEVGGGGTYEQYF.